This TCR beta chain was retrieved from a study of cytomegalovirus exposure and HLA in healthy donors. General study points: Rare TCR sequences dominated, though some public TCRs recurred in many donors.

This CDR3 has 15 amino acids. The ends lost 4 bases at V and 8 bases at J; junction bases unmatched: 7. Germline V gene sequence: CDR1 MNHNY, CDR2 SVGAGI (reference sequence). This clone has only a few counts. As yet, its antigen is unknown. The PCR had 60 Vbeta and 13 Jbeta primers. This table comes from immunoSEQ multiplex PCR, and its TCRdb copy is limited to in-frame clones, with some not included. The table includes some 130,000 clones, 70% detected once. The sequencing input was PBMCs. The chain combines TRBV6-6 with TRBJ2-1, with TRBD2 identical over 11 bases. The sequence derives from a woman aged 55-75 years in good health and CMV-seropositive. DNA for the CDR3: TGTGCCAGCAGTTCCGGGACTAGCGGAGTCTATGAGCAGTTCTTC. This sequence encodes CASSSGTSGVYEQFF.